This T cell receptor beta chain appears in the sequencing data of a study of blood T cell repertoires in COVID-19. Study in general: The United States, Italy and Spain were the sources of the acute and convalescent COVID-19 samples. The cDNA or gDNA used as material had been derived from T cells, B-cell-depleted T cells, or PBMCs.

Authors' data handling: Amplified reference gene primers provided the basis for estimating nucleated cell counts. The assay was immunoSEQ multiplex PCR, and TCRdb's table has in-frame clones only and misses some. The V and J calls and clone size are taken from that table; D and trimming were inferred from the DNA. In the table there are about 210,000 clones, approximately 90% of which are singletons. V gave up 5 bases and J gave up 8 bases, with 15 bases separating them. In germline, CDR1 is SEHNR, CDR2 FQNEAQ (reference sequence). This CDR3 is built from 13 residues. Material: peripheral blood. The sequence came from a man aged 25 to 45 with acute or convalescent COVID-19. This chain links TRBV7-9 with TRBJ1-1; possible D gene TRBD1, 5 bases. CDR3 DNA sequence: TGTGCCAGCAGCCTAGGCGGGGCAGAAGAAGCTTTCTTT. Translating it yields CASSLGGAEEAFF.